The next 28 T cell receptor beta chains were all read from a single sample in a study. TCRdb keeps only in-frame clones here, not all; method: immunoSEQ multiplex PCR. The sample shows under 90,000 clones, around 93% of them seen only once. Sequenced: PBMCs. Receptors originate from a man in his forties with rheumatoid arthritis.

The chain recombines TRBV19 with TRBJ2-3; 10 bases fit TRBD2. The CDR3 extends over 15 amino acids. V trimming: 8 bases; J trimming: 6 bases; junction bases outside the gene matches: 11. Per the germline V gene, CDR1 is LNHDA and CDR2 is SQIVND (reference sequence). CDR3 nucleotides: TGTGCCAGTCAGGAAGCGGGGGGGGCTAGCGATACGCAGTATTTT. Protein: CASQEAGGASDTQYF.

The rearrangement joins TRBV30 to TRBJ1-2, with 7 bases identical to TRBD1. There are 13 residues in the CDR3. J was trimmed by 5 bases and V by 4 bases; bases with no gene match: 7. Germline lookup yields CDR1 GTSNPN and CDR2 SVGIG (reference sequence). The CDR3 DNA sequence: TGTGCCTGGACGGGACAGAACCTTTATGGCTACACCTTC. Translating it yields CAWTGQNLYGYTF. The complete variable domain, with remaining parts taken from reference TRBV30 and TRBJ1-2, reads SQTIHQWPATLVQPVGSPLSLECTVEGTSNPNLYWYRQAAGRGLQLLFYSVGIGQISSEVPQNLSASRPQDRQFILSSKKLLLSDSGFYLCAWTGQNLYGYTFGSGTRLTVV.

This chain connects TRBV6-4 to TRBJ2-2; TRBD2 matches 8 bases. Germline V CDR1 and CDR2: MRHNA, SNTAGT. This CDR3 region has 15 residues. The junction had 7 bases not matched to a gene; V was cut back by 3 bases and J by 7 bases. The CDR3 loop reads CASSESGGANGELFF. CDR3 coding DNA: TGTGCCAGCAGTGAATCCGGGGGGGCCAACGGGGAGCTGTTTTTT.

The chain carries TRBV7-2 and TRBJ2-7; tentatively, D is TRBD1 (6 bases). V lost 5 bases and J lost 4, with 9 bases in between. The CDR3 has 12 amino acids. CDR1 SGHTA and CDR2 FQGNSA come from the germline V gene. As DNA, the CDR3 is TGTGCCAGCAGCAACAGGGTTTACGAGCAGTACTTC. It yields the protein CASSNRVYEQYF.

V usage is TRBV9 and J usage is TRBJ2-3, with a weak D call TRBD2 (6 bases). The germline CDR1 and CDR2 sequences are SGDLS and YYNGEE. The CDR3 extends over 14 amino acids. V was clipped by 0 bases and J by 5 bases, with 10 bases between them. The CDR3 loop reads CASSVAGVRDTQYF. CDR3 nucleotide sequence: TGTGCCAGCAGCGTAGCGGGAGTAAGAGATACGCAGTATTTT. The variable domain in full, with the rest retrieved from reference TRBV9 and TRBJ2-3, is DSGVTQTPKHLITATGQRVTLRCSPRSGDLSVYWYQQSLDQGLQFLIQYYNGEERAKGNILERFSAQQFPDLHSELNLSSLELGDSALYFCASSVAGVRDTQYFGPGTRLTVL.

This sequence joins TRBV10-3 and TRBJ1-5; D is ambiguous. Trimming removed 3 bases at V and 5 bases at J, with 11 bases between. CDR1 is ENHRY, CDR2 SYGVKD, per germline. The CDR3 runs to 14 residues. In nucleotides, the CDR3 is TGTGCCATCAGTGACTCCACGGTGCATCAGCCCCAGCATTTT. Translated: CAISDSTVHQPQHF.

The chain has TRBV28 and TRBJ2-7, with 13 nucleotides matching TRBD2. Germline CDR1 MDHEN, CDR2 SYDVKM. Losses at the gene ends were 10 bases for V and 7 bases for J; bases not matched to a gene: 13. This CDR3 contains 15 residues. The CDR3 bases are TGTGCCACCCTTGCGAGGACTAGCGGGAGTAGGGAGCAGTACTTC. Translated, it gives CATLARTSGSREQYF.

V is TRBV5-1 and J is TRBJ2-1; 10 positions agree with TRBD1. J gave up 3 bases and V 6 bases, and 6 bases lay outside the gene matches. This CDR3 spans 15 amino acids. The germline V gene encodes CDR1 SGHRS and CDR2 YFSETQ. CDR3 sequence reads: CASIKGTGDYNEQFF. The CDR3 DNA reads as TGCGCCAGCATAAAAGGGACAGGGGACTACAATGAGCAGTTCTTC. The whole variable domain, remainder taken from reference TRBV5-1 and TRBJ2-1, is KAGVTQTPRYLIKTRGQQVTLSCSPISGHRSVSWYQQTPGQGLQFLFEYFSETQRNKGNFPGRFSGRQFSNSRSEMNVSTLELGDSALYLCASIKGTGDYNEQFFGPGTRLTVL.

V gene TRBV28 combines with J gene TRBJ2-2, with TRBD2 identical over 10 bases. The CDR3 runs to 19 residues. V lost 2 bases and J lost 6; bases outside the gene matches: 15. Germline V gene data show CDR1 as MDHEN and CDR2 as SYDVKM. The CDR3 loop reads CASSLVSFSGRARSGELFF. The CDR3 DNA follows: TGTGCCAGCAGTTTAGTCTCTTTCAGCGGGAGGGCTAGGTCCGGGGAGCTGTTTTTT.

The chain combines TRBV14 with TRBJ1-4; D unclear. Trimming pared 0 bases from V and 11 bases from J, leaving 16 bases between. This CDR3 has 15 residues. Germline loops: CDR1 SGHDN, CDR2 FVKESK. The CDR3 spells CASSQDWETRWKLFF. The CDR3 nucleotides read TGTGCCAGCAGCCAAGATTGGGAGACCAGATGGAAACTGTTTTTT.

CDR3 bases: TGTGCCAGCAGTGAGACAGCGAACACTGAAGCTTTCTTT. Encoded protein: CASSETANTEAFF. The J gene is TRBJ1-1, the V gene TRBV6-1; TRBD1 might be the D (5 bases). Germline assignment: CDR1 MNHNS and CDR2 SASEGT. V dropped 3 bases and J dropped 1 base, with 6 bases sitting between them. The length of the CDR3 is 13 residues.

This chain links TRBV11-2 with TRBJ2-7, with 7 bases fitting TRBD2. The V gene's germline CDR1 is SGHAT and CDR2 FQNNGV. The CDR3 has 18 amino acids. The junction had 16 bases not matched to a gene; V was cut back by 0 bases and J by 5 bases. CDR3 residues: CASSLDPGGTQAPHEQYF. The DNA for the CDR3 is TGTGCCAGCAGCTTAGACCCGGGAGGCACACAGGCACCCCACGAGCAGTACTTC.

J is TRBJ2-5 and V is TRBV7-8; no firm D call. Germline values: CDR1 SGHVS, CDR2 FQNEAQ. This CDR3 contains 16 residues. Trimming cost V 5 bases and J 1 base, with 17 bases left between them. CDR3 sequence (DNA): TGTGCCAGCAGCAAAGGGCGTGCCTTGGTCCAAGAGACCCAGTACTTC. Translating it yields CASSKGRALVQETQYF.

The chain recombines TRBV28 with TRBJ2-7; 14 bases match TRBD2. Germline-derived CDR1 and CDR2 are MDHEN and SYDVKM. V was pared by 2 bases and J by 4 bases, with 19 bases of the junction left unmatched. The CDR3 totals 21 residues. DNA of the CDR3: TGTGCCAGCAGTTTAGACGGTCAGACTAGCGGGGGGGGCAGGGTGGCTTACGAGCAGTACTTC. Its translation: CASSLDGQTSGGGRVAYEQYF.

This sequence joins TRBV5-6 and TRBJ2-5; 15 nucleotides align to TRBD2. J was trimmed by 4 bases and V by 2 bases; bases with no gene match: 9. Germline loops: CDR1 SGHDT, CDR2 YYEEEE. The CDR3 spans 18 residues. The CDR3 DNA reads TGTGCCAGCAGCTTCGGGACTAGCGGGAGGCGGGTGAGAGAGACCCAGTACTTC. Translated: CASSFGTSGRRVRETQYF.

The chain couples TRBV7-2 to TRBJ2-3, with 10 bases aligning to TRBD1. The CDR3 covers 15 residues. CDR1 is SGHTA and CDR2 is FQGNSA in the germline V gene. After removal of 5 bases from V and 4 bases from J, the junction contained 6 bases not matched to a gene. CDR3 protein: CASSKRQGAADTQYF. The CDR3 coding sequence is TGTGCCAGCAGCAAACGACAGGGGGCTGCAGATACGCAGTATTTT.

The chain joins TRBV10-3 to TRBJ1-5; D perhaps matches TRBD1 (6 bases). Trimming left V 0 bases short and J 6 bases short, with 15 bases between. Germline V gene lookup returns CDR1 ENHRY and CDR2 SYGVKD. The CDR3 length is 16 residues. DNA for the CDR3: TGTGCCATCAGTGAGTCGTTCGGGGGGCTGGGTCAGCCCCAGCATTTT. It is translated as CAISESFGGLGQPQHF.

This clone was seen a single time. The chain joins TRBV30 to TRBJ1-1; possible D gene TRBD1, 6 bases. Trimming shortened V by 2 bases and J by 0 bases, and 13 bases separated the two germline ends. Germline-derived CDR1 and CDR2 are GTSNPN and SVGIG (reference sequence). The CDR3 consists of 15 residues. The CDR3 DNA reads TGTGCCTGGAGTTCAAAGACAGGCATGAACACTGAAGCTTTCTTT. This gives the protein CAWSSKTGMNTEAFF.

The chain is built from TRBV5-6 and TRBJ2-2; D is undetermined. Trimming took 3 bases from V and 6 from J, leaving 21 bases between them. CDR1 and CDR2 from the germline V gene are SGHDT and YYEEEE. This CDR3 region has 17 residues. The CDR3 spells CASSSVTGYVYPGELFF. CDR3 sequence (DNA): TGTGCCAGCAGCTCAGTCACTGGTTATGTCTACCCCGGGGAGCTGTTTTTT.

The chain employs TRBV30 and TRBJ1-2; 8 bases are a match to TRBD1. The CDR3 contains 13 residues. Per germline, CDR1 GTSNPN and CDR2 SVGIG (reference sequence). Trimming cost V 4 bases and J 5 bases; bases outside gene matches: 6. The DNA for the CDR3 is TGTGCCTGGATGGACAGGGCTATGTATGGCTACACCTTC. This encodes CAWMDRAMYGYTF.

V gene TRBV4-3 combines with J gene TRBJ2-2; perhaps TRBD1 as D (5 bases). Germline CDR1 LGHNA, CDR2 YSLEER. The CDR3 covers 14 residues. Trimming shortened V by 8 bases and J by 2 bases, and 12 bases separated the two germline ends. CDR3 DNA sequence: TGCGCCAGCTCTAACCAGGGAAACACCGGGGAGCTGTTTTTT. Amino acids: CASSNQGNTGELFF.

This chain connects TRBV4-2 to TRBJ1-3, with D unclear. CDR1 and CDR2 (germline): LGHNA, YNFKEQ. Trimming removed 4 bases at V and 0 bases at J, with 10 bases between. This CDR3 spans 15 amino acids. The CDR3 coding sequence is TGTGCCAGCAGCCCGGAGGAAGGCTCTGGAAACACCATATATTTT. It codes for CASSPEEGSGNTIYF.

The CDR3 reads CASSLRMNTEAFF. DNA for the CDR3: TGTGCCAGCTCCCTCCGGATGAACACTGAAGCTTTCTTT. The V gene is TRBV18, the J gene TRBJ1-1, with no clear D. CDR1 is KGHSH, CDR2 LQKENI, per germline. The CDR3 consists of 13 residues. V lost 6 bases and J 0 bases, leaving 8 bases between the germline ends. Full variable domain (missing parts from reference TRBV18 and TRBJ1-1): NAGVMQNPRHLVRRRGQEARLRCSPMKGHSHVYWYRQLPEEGLKFMVYLQKENIIDESGMPKERFSAEFPKEGPSILRIQQVVRGDSAAYFCASSLRMNTEAFFGQGTRLTVV.

The CDR3 nucleotides read TGTGCCAGCAGTGACAGGGGAACCGGGGAGCTGTTTTTT. This sequence encodes CASSDRGTGELFF. The J gene is TRBJ2-2, the V gene TRBV19; 8 positions match TRBD1. This CDR3 spans 13 amino acids. The trim removed 9 bases at V and 5 bases at J, leaving 5 bases unmatched. Germline loops: CDR1 LNHDA, CDR2 SQIVND (reference sequence).

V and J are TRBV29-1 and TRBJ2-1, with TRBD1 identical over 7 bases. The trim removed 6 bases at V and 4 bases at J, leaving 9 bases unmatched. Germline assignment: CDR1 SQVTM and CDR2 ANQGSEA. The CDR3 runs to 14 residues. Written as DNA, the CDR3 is TGCAGCGTCCTCCGGGACAGTAGATACAATGAGCAGTTCTTC. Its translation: CSVLRDSRYNEQFF.

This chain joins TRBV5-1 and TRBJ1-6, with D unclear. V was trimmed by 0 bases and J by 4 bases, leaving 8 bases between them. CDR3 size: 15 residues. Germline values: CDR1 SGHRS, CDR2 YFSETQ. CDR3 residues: CASSLAMGYNSPLHF. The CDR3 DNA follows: TGCGCCAGCAGCTTGGCCATGGGTTATAATTCACCCCTCCACTTT.

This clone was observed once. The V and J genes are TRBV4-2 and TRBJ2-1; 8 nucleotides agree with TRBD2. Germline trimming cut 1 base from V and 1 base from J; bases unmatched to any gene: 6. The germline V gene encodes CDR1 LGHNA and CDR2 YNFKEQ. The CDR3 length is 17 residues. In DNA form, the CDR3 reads TGTGCCAGCAGCCAAGGGGGTAGCGGGATATCCTACAATGAGCAGTTCTTC. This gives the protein CASSQGGSGISYNEQFF.

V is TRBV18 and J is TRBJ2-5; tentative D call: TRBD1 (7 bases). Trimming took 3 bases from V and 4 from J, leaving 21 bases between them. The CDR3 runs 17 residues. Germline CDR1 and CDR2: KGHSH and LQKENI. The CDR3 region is CASSPLSGGGRGETQYF. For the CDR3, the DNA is TGTGCCAGCTCACCCCTGAGCGGAGGGGGCAGGGGAGAGACCCAGTACTTC.